The 28 T cell receptor beta chains given below trace back to one sample, sequenced in a study of CD8+ T cells in alopecia areata. Cutaneous lymph nodes were pooled and cells sorted by CD4, CD8alpha, NKG2D, NKG2ACE and more. Extracted RNA was reverse transcribed into cDNA, the sequencing template. Using immunoSEQ multiplex PCR, the repertoire was profiled, and TCRdb retains in-frame clones only, with some absent. The record shows about 3,600 clones for this sample, with no singletons present. Sequencing used CD8+ T cells sorted from a lymph node. The receptors stem from a C3H/HeJ mouse with alopecia areata. The MHC haplotype of this mouse line is H2-k.

This clone is medium-sized in the sample. Gene names are the mouse ones. The missing CDR3 end, 4 residues past where the read stops, is filled in from the germline J gene. This chain uses TRBV1 with TRBJ2-7; tentative D call: TRBD1 (5 bases). The CDR3 contains 14 residues. The V and J ends lost 3 bases and 0 bases respectively, with 9 bases between them. Germline CDR1 is NSQYPW and CDR2 is LRSPGD (reference sequence). Incomplete CDR3 DNA: TGCACCTGCAGTGCCGCAGGGAGCTCCTAT. It specifies CTCSAAGSSY. The whole CDR3 sequence is CTCSAAGSSYEQYF.

Points on this clone: Gene names are mouse gene names. CDR3 bases read: TGTGCCTGGAGTTCCTTTCCGGGACAAGCAAACTCC. It encodes CAWSSFPGQANS. The full CDR3 reads CAWSSFPGQANSDYTF. The J gene is TRBJ1-2, the V gene TRBV31; D may be TRBD1 (6 bases). The sequenced fragment ends 4 residues before the CDR3 boundary, so the rest is inferred from the germline J gene. CDR3 size: 16 residues. Between the trimmed V and J ends, which lost 2 bases and 0 bases, there was a span of 16 bases. Per the germline V gene, CDR1 is GKSSPN and CDR2 is SITVG.

This clone is medium-sized. Mouse names are used for the genes. The read halts 4 residues ahead of the CDR3 end, with the missing end drawn from the germline J gene. The chain employs TRBV13-1 and TRBJ2-5, with D maybe TRBD2 (5 bases). With 2 bases removed from V and 1 base from J, the gap between germline ends came to 5 bases. This CDR3 has 13 residues. Germline-derived CDR1 and CDR2 are NSHNY and SYGAGN. The CDR3 DNA, read in part, is TGTGCCAGCAGTGACTGGGACCAAGAC. It specifies CASSDWDQD. The complete CDR3 reads CASSDWDQDTQYF.

This clone was counted many times. Mouse gene names and germline throughout. Read data end 4 residues before the CDR3 end; the end is taken from the germline J gene. The chain links TRBV1 to TRBJ2-4; 10 nucleotides agree with TRBD2. CDR1 is NSQYPW, CDR2 LRSPGD, per germline (reference sequence). The CDR3 runs to 14 residues. The sequenced CDR3 bases are TGCACCTGCAGCCAAGGGACTGGGGAAAAC. Translation gives CTCSQGTGEN. The whole CDR3 region reads CTCSQGTGENTLYF.

As for this clone: Gene labels here are mouse ones. Read sequence stops 4 residues before the CDR3 end, and the germline J gene provides the missing end. The chain employs TRBV31 and TRBJ2-5; 13 nucleotides align to TRBD2. J gave up 2 bases and V 1 base, and 0 bases lay outside the gene matches. The CDR3 covers 15 residues. The germline V gene has CDR1 GKSSPN and CDR2 SITVG. The CDR3 DNA, read in part, is TGTGCCTGGAGTCGGGACTGGGGGGGCCAAGAC. Amino acids: CAWSRDWGGQD. The whole CDR3 sequence is CAWSRDWGGQDTQYF. Variable domain in full (rest from reference TRBV31 and TRBJ2-5): AQTIHQWPVAEIKAVGSPLSLGCTIKGKSSPNLYWYWQATGGTLQQLFYSITVGQVESVVQLNLSASRPKDDQFILSTEKLLLSHSGFYLCAWSRDWGGQDTQYFGPGTRLLVL.

This clone was found many times. Genes and germline come from the mouse. The read finishes 4 residues shy of the CDR3 end, and the germline J gene is used to complete it. This chain connects TRBV14 to TRBJ2-7, with 8 bases lining up with TRBD1. V lost 4 bases and J lost 0; bases outside the gene matches: 3. The CDR3 sequence is 14 residues long. The germline gives CDR1 SGHDT, CDR2 FRDEAV. CDR3 sequence: CASSQGQGSYEQYF. The covered CDR3 bases are TGTGCCAGCAGTCAAGGACAGGGCTCCTAT.

This clone was seen ten or more times. Genes and germline are mouse. The CDR3 end lies 4 residues beyond the end of the read and is filled in from the germline J gene. The J gene is TRBJ2-1, the V gene TRBV13-3; 10 bases map to TRBD2. The V and J ends lost 4 bases and 3 bases, in that order; junction bases with no gene match: 4. The germline CDR1 and CDR2 sequences are NNHDY and SYVADS. This CDR3 has 15 amino acids. CDR3 DNA (partial): TGTGCCAGCAGTCCTACTGGGGGGGGCTATGCT. Protein product: CASSPTGGGYA. The whole CDR3 reads CASSPTGGGYAEQFF.

About this clone itself: Mouse names are used for the genes. The read comes to an end 4 residues before the CDR3 does, leaving the germline J gene to fill in the end. This sequence joins TRBV13-3 and TRBJ2-5, with 7 bases aligning to TRBD2. Looked up from germline, CDR1 is NNHDY and CDR2 is SYVADS. The CDR3 is made up of 12 amino acids. The CDR3 DNA, read in part, is TGTGCCAGCAGTGACTGGGGGGAC. This sequence encodes CASSDWGD. The whole CDR3 sequence is CASSDWGDTQYF.

Comments on this clone: Genes and germline are mouse. The read is 4 residues too short to cover the CDR3 end, so that end is filled in from the germline J gene. The chain recombines TRBV13-3 with TRBJ2-1; 12 positions agree with TRBD1. V shed 2 bases, J shed 6 bases, and the junction held 6 bases outside the gene matches. The V gene's germline CDR1 is NNHDY and CDR2 SYVADS. This CDR3 is 16 amino acids long. CDR3 DNA, as far as it was read: TGTGCCAGCAGTGAGAGGGGACAGGGGGCTATTGCT. Its translation is CASSERGQGAIA. The complete CDR3 reads CASSERGQGAIAEQFF.

This clone is classed as medium-sized. Gene and germline names: mouse. The observed sequence ends 4 residues before the CDR3 terminus, with the missing tail filled in from the germline J gene. V and J are TRBV13-1 and TRBJ1-1, with D perhaps matching TRBD1 (5 bases). V lost 3 bases and J lost 4, with 7 bases in between. Germline V lookup: CDR1 NSHNY, CDR2 SYGAGN. The CDR3 length is 12 residues. CDR3 residues: CASSVGGTEVFF. The CDR3 bases that were read are TGTGCCAGCAGTGTGGGGGGCACA.

This clone occurred a few times. Here the gene names and germline are mouse. CDR3 region: CASGDAAGGSAETLYF. CDR3 bases read: TGTGCCAGCGGTGATGCAGCTGGGGGAAGTGCAGAA. V gene TRBV13-2 combines with J gene TRBJ2-3, with 7 bases that match TRBD2. The CDR3 is cut off 4 residues early in the read; its end comes from the germline J gene. Germline V gene sequence: CDR1 NNHNN, CDR2 SYGAGS (reference sequence). Losses at the gene ends were 0 bases for V and 0 bases for J; bases not matched to a gene: 4. The CDR3 sequence is 16 residues long.

This clone came up many times. Gene labels here are mouse ones. The missing CDR3 end, 4 residues past where the read stops, is filled in from the germline J gene. The chain recombines TRBV19 with TRBJ2-1, with a possible D match to TRBD2 (6 bases). The CDR3 consists of 14 residues. V was clipped by 2 bases and J by 1 base, with 7 bases between them. Germline V gives CDR1 FNHDT, CDR2 SITEND (reference sequence). The CDR3 bases that were read are TGTGCCAGCAGTATCGGGGGGAACTATGCT. Translation: CASSIGGNYA. The full CDR3 is CASSIGGNYAEQFF. Variable domain in full (rest from reference TRBV19 and TRBJ2-1): GGIITQTPKFLIGQEGQKLTLKCQQNFNHDTMYWYRQDSGKGLRLIYYSITENDLQKGDLSEGYDASREKKSSFSLTVTSAQKNEMAVFLCASSIGGNYAEQFFGPGTRLTVL.

This clone was detected many times. Gene names denote mouse genes. The DNA ends 4 residues before the CDR3 does, and the rest of the CDR3 is filled in from the germline J gene. J is TRBJ2-5 and V is TRBV13-3; 7 bases match TRBD1. The germline V gene has CDR1 NNHDY and CDR2 SYVADS. The CDR3 runs to 13 residues. The J segment lost 2 bases and the V segment lost 6 bases, leaving 3 bases of the junction unmatched. CDR3 residues: CASTAGGQDTQYF. The part of the CDR3 DNA that was read is TGTGCCAGCACAGCAGGGGGCCAAGAC.

On this clone itself: Gene labels here are mouse ones. Sequencing ends 4 residues short of the CDR3 end; the germline J gene provides the rest. The rearrangement links TRBV4 to TRBJ2-1; 10 bases align to TRBD2. CDR3 length: 15 amino acids. The V gene end was trimmed by 4 bases and the J gene end by 4 bases; junction bases not matched to a gene: 4. CDR1 and CDR2 (germline): LGHDT, YNNKQL (reference sequence). The covered CDR3 bases are TGTGCCAGCAGCTCCGACTGGGGGGCTTATGCT. Translated: CASSSDWGAYA. The whole CDR3 protein is CASSSDWGAYAEQFF. Supplemented by reference TRBV4 and TRBJ2-1, the full variable domain reads ETAVFQTPNYHVTQVGNEVSFNCKQTLGHDTMYWYKQDSKKLLKIMFSYNNKQLIVNETVPRRFSPQSSDKAHLNLRIKSVEPEDSAVYLCASSSDWGAYAEQFFGPGTRLTVL.

This clone was observed a handful of times. All gene names here are mouse names. The CDR3 goes on 4 residues after the read ends, and that part is filled in from the germline J gene. The genes are TRBV4 and TRBJ2-1, with D perhaps matching TRBD2 (6 bases). CDR3 length: 13 residues. Germline V gives CDR1 LGHDT, CDR2 YNNKQL (reference sequence). V was clipped by 5 bases and J by 6 bases, with 11 bases between them. The CDR3 here is CASSGTFLAEQFF. Partial CDR3 DNA: TGTGCCAGCAGCGGGACTTTTCTTGCT. The variable domain in full, completed from reference TRBV4 and TRBJ2-1, reads ETAVFQTPNYHVTQVGNEVSFNCKQTLGHDTMYWYKQDSKKLLKIMFSYNNKQLIVNETVPRRFSPQSSDKAHLNLRIKSVEPEDSAVYLCASSGTFLAEQFFGPGTRLTVL.

With respect to this clone: Gene names and germline match the mouse. Read sequence stops 4 residues before the CDR3 end, and the germline J gene provides the missing end. This sequence joins TRBV29 and TRBJ1-1; D ambiguous. The CDR3 is made up of 11 amino acids. Germline loops: CDR1 MSHET, CDR2 SYDVDS. The CDR3 bases that were read are TGTGCTAGCAGTTTCAGGACA. This translates into CASSFRT. The entire CDR3 protein is CASSFRTEVFF.

This clone has ten or more counts. Gene names denote mouse genes. The read is 4 residues too short to cover the CDR3 end, so that end is filled in from the germline J gene. J is TRBJ1-1 and V is TRBV24; D unresolved. The CDR3 runs 11 residues. Per the germline V gene, CDR1 is KGHTA and CDR2 is FRNEEI. The sequenced part of the CDR3 DNA is TGTGCCAGCAGTCTGTCCGTA. It codes for CASSLSV. The full-length CDR3 reads as CASSLSVEVFF.

This clone is medium-sized. The gene names given are mouse names. The read ends 4 residues before the CDR3 terminus; that terminus is restored from the germline J gene. The J gene is TRBJ1-2, the V gene TRBV3; 7 bases are shared with TRBD1. This CDR3 has 16 residues. The trim removed 1 base at V and 1 base at J, leaving 6 bases unmatched. Germline CDR1 SNHLY, CDR2 FYNGKV (reference sequence). The covered CDR3 bases are TGTGCCAGCAGCTTAGAGAGGGGACAGATAAACTCC. Protein sequence: CASSLERGQINS. The full CDR3 reads CASSLERGQINSDYTF.

Relative to its sample, this clone is large. Any gene name here is a mouse gene name. The sequenced fragment ends 4 residues before the CDR3 boundary, so the rest is inferred from the germline J gene. The rearrangement uses TRBV19 and TRBJ2-1; 10 bases align to TRBD2. Looked up from germline, CDR1 is FNHDT and CDR2 is SITEND (reference sequence). The CDR3 runs to 15 residues. Germline trimming cut 4 bases from V and 1 base from J; bases unmatched to any gene: 2. The CDR3 bases that were read are TGTGCCAGCAGTTCGACTGGGGGGAACTATGCT. Protein sequence: CASSSTGGNYA. The entire CDR3 sequence reads CASSSTGGNYAEQFF.

This clone was counted only a few times. Gene names are the mouse ones. The read terminates 4 residues before the CDR3 end, so the remaining end is supplied by the germline J gene. V gene TRBV15 combines with J gene TRBJ2-5, with a possible D match to TRBD1 (5 bases). Germline-derived CDR1 and CDR2 are SGHND and FRSKSL. The CDR3 sequence is 15 residues long. Trimming took 3 bases from V and 0 from J, leaving 10 bases between them. The covered CDR3 bases are TGTGCCAGCAGTTTGACACAGGAGAACCAAGAC. Its protein is CASSLTQENQD. The whole CDR3 sequence is CASSLTQENQDTQYF.

Notes on this clone: The germline and genes are mouse ones. The read falls 4 residues short of the CDR3 end, and the missing part is taken from the germline J gene. Other nucleotide sequences from this sample produce the same CDR3. This chain uses TRBV13-2 with TRBJ2-7; 10 bases match TRBD2. The CDR3 extends over 15 amino acids. Germline-derived CDR1 and CDR2 are NNHNN and SYGAGS (reference sequence). This chain's CDR3 is CASGDATGGGYEQYF. The DNA read from the CDR3 is TGTGCCAGCGGTGATGCCACTGGGGGGGGATAT.

This clone was detected only a few times. The genes are named according to mouse. The missing CDR3 end, 4 residues past where the read stops, is filled in from the germline J gene. The chain couples TRBV13-3 to TRBJ2-4; 8 bases agree with TRBD1. After removal of 1 base from V and 0 bases from J, the junction contained 4 bases not matched to a gene. The germline gives CDR1 NNHDY, CDR2 SYVADS. There are 16 residues in the CDR3. The CDR3 region is CASSDWTGFSQNTLYF. The sequenced CDR3 bases are TGTGCCAGCAGTGATTGGACAGGGTTTAGTCAAAAC.

This clone was counted at least ten times. The genes are named according to mouse. The CDR3 end is not reached by the read, which stops 4 residues before it; the germline J gene fills it in. This sequence joins TRBV13-2 and TRBJ2-7; TRBD2 matches at 9 bases. CDR1 and CDR2 from the germline V gene are NNHNN and SYGAGS (reference sequence). The CDR3 runs 13 residues. CDR3 bases read: TGTGCCAGCGGGGGGGACTGGGAATAT. It encodes CASGGDWEY. The full CDR3 reads CASGGDWEYEQYF.

This clone was seen repeatedly, ten times or more. The listed genes are named as in mouse. The read stops 4 residues short of the end of the CDR3; the missing end is completed from the germline J gene. The rearrangement joins TRBV13-2 to TRBJ2-5; 8 positions agree with TRBD2. Germline lookup yields CDR1 NNHNN and CDR2 SYGAGS (reference sequence). V shed 1 base, J shed 1 base, and the junction held 2 bases outside the gene matches. The CDR3 length is 15 residues. CDR3 sequence: CASGDLLGDQDTQYF. The covered CDR3 bases are TGTGCCAGCGGTGATCTACTGGGGGACCAAGAC.

This clone was seen many times. Gene names are mouse gene names. The observed sequence ends 3 residues before the CDR3 terminus, with the missing tail filled in from the germline J gene. This chain connects TRBV19 to TRBJ1-6; a weak D match, TRBD1 (6 bases). TRBJ1-6 is given ORF status, its function remaining uncertain. The CDR3 is made up of 14 amino acids. The germline gives CDR1 FNHDT, CDR2 SITEND (reference sequence). With 2 bases removed from V and 5 bases from J, the gap between germline ends came to 8 bases. The CDR3 loop is CASSMGTNNSPLYF. CDR3 DNA (partial): TGTGCCAGCAGTATGGGGACAAATAATTCGCCC.

This clone occurred many times. Mouse names are used for the genes. The read is 4 residues too short to cover the CDR3 end, so that end is filled in from the germline J gene. The chain uses TRBV1 and TRBJ2-3; 9 nucleotides match TRBD2. There are 17 residues in the CDR3. CDR1 and CDR2 from the germline V gene are NSQYPW and LRSPGD (reference sequence). The J segment lost 0 bases and the V segment lost 0 bases, leaving 4 bases of the junction unmatched. The CDR3 reads CTCSADQTGGSAETLYF. Partial CDR3 DNA: TGCACCTGCAGTGCAGATCAGACTGGGGGTAGTGCAGAA.

This clone was detected many times. The gene names given are mouse names. The CDR3 end is not reached by the read, which stops 4 residues before it; the germline J gene fills it in. V usage is TRBV13-1 and J usage is TRBJ2-3, with D possibly matching TRBD1 (5 bases). The CDR3 is made up of 14 amino acids. V lost 2 bases and J 0 bases, leaving 7 bases between the germline ends. The germline V gene has CDR1 NSHNY and CDR2 SYGAGN. The CDR3 is CASSERTSAETLYF. The covered CDR3 bases are TGTGCCAGCAGTGAACGGACAAGTGCAGAA.

For this clone: Genes and germline come from the mouse. Read sequence stops 4 residues before the CDR3 end, and the germline J gene provides the missing end. The gene calls are TRBV13-3 and TRBJ2-1; 13 bases match TRBD2. Trimming at V came to 5 bases and at J to 0 bases, leaving 8 bases not matched to a gene. The CDR3 runs 18 residues. Germline CDR1 reads NNHDY; CDR2 reads SYVADS. The chain's CDR3 is CASSPGTGGDDNYAEQFF. Partial CDR3 DNA: TGTGCCAGCAGCCCCGGGACTGGGGGGGACGATAACTATGCT.